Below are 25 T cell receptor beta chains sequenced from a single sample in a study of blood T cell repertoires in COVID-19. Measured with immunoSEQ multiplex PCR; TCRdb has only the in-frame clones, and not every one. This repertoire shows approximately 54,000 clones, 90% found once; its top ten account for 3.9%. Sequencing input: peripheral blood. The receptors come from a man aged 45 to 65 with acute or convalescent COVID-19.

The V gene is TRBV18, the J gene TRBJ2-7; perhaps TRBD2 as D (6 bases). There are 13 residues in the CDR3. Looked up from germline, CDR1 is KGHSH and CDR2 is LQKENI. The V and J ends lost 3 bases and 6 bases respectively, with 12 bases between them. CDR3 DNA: TGTGCCAGCTCACCCGAATCGGAGGGCGAGCAGTACTTC. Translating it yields CASSPESEGEQYF. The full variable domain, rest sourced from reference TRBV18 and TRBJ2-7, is NAGVMQNPRHLVRRRGQEARLRCSPMKGHSHVYWYRQLPEEGLKFMVYLQKENIIDESGMPKERFSAEFPKEGPSILRIQQVVRGDSAAYFCASSPESEGEQYFGPGTRLTVT.

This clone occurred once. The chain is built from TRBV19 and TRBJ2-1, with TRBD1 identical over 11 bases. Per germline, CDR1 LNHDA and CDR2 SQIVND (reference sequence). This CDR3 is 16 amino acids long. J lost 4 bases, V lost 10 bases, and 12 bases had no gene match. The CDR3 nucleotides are TGTGCCACAAGGGGGACAGGGGGAATTACTTACAATGAGCAGTTCTTC. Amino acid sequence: CATRGTGGITYNEQFF. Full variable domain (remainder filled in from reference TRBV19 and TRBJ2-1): DGGITQSPKYLFRKEGQNVTLSCEQNLNHDAMYWYRQDPGQGLRLIYYSQIVNDFQKGDIAEGYSVSREKKESFPLTVTSAQKNPTAFYLCATRGTGGITYNEQFFGPGTRLTVL.

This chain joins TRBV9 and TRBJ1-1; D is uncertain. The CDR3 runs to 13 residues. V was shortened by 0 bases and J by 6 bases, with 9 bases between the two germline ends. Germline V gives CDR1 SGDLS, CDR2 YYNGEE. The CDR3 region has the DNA TGTGCCAGCAGCGTAGTCGGGAGGCCTGAAGCTTTCTTT. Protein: CASSVVGRPEAFF.

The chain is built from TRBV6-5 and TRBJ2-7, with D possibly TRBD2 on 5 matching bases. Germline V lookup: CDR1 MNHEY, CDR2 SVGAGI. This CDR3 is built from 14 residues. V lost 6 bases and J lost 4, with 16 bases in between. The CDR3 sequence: CASRASGRGYEQYF. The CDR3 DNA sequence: TGTGCCAGCAGGGCCTCTGGTCGCGGGTACGAGCAGTACTTC.

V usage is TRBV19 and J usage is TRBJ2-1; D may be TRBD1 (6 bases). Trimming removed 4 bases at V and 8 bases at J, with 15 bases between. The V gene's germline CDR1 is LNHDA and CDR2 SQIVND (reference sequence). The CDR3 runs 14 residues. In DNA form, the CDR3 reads TGTGCCAGTAGTAGATACAGGGTGAGCGATGAGCAGTTCTTC. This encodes CASSRYRVSDEQFF.

Here the CDR3 reads CSASGGRLSYEQYF. The CDR3 DNA is TGCAGTGCTAGTGGCGGGAGACTGTCCTACGAGCAGTACTTC. The genes are TRBV20-1 and TRBJ2-7; TRBD2 agrees at 7 bases. V trimming: 3 bases; J trimming: 1 base; junction bases outside the gene matches: 6. The length of the CDR3 is 14 residues. In germline, CDR1 is DFQATT, CDR2 SNEGSKA (reference sequence).

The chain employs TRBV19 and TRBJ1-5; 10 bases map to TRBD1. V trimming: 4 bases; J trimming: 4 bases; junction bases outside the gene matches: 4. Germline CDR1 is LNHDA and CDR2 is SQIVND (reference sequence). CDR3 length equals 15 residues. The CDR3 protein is CASSSGQGGNQPQHF. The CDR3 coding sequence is TGTGCCAGTAGTAGCGGACAGGGGGGGAATCAGCCCCAGCATTTT.

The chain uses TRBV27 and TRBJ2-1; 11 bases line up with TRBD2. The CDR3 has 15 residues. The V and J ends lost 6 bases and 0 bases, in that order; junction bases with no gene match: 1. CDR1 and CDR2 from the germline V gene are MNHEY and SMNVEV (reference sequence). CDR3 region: CASSLAGGSYNEQFF. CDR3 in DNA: TGTGCCAGCAGCCTAGCGGGGGGCTCCTACAATGAGCAGTTCTTC.

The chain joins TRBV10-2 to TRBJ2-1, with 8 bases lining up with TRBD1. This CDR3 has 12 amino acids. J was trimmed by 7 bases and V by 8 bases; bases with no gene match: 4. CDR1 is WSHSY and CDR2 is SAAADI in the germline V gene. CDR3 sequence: CASGDRLNEQFF. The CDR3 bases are TGCGCCAGCGGGGACAGGTTAAATGAGCAGTTCTTC.

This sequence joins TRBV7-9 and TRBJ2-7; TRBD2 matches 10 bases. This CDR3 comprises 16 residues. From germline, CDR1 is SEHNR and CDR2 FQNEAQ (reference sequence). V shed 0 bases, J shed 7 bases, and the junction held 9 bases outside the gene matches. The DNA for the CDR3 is TGTGCCAGCAGCTTAGCGTGGCTAGCGGGAGCGGGTGAGCAGTACTTC. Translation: CASSLAWLAGAGEQYF.

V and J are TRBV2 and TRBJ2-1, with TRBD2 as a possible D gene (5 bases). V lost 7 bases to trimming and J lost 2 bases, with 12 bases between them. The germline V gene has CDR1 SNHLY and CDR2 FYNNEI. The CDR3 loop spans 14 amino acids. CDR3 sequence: CASTNPGTYNEQFF. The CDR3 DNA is TGTGCCAGCACCAATCCCGGGACCTACAATGAGCAGTTCTTC.

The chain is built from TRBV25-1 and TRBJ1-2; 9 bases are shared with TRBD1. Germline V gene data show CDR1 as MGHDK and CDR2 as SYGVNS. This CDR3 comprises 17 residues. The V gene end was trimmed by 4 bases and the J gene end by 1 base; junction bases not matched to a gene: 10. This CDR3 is CASSGVLQGANNYGYTF. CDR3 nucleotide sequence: TGTGCCAGCAGTGGGGTCTTACAGGGGGCAAATAACTATGGCTACACCTTC.

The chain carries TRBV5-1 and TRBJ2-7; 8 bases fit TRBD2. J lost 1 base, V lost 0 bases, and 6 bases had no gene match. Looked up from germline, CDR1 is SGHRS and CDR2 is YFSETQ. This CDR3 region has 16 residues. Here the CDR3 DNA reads TGCGCCAGCAGCTTGGCCTTACTAGCGGAGTCCTACGAGCAGTACTTC. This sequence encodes CASSLALLAESYEQYF.

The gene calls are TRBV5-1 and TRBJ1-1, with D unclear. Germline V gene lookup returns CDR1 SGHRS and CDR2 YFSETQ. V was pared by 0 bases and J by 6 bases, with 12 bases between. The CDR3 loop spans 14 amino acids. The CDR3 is CASSLETGKAEAFF. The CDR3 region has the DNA TGCGCCAGCAGCTTGGAGACGGGAAAGGCTGAAGCTTTCTTT.

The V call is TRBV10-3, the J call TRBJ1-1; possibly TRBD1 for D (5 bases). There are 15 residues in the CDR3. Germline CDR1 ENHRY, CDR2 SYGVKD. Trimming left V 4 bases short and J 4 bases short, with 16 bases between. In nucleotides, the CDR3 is TGTGCCATCAGTGGAACGCAGGGTAAGGGCACTGAAGCTTTCTTT. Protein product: CAISGTQGKGTEAFF.

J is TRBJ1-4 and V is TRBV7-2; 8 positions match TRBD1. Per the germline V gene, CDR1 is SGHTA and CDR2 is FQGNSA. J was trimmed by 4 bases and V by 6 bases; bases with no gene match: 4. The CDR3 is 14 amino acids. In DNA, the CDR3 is TGTGCCAGCAGTACAGGGGGACTTAATGAAAAACTGTTTTTT. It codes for CASSTGGLNEKLFF.

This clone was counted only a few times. This chain's CDR3 is CASSLSGYEQYF. DNA of the CDR3: TGTGCCAGCAGCTTGTCGGGCTACGAGCAGTACTTC. The rearrangement uses TRBV5-6 and TRBJ2-7; D unresolved. Looked up from germline, CDR1 is SGHDT and CDR2 is YYEEEE. V shed 1 base and J shed 3 bases, with 5 bases lying between them. This CDR3 has 12 amino acids.

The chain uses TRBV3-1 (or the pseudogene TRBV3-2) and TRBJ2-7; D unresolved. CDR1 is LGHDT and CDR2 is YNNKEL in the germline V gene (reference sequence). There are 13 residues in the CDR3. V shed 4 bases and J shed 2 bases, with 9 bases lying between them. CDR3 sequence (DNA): TGTGCCAGCAGCCCTCAGGAAACCTACGAGCAGTACTTC. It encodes CASSPQETYEQYF.

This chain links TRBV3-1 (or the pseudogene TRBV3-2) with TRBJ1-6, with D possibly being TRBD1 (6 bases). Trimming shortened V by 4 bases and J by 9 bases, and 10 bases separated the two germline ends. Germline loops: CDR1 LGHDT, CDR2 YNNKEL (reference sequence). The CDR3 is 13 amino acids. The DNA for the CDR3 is TGTGCCAGCAGCCGCAGGGGAGTTTCACCCCTCCACTTT. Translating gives CASSRRGVSPLHF.

The CDR3: CASRGAGDFYNSPLHF. CDR3 sequence (DNA): TGCGCCAGCAGGGGGGCAGGCGACTTTTATAATTCACCCCTCCACTTT. The rearrangement links TRBV10-2 to TRBJ1-6; D is possibly TRBD1 (6 bases). Germline-derived CDR1 and CDR2 are WSHSY and SAAADI. This CDR3 spans 16 amino acids. Trimming took 6 bases from V and 4 from J, leaving 16 bases between them.

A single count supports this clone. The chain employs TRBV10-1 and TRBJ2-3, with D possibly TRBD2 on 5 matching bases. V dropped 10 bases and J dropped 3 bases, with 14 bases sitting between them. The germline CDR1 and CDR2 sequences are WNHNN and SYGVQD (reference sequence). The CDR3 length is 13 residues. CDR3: CATSRGATDTQYF. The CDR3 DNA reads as TGCGCCACTTCTCGGGGTGCTACAGATACGCAGTATTTT.

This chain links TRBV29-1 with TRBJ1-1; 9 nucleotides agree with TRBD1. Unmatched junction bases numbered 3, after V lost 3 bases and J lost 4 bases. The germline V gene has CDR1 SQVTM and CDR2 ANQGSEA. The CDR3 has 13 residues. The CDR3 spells CSVEGQGGTEAFF. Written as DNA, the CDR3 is TGCAGCGTTGAGGGACAGGGCGGCACTGAAGCTTTCTTT. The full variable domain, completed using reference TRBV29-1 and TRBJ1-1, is SAVISQKPSRDICQRGTSLTIQCQVDSQVTMMFWYRQQPGQSLTLIATANQGSEATYESGFVIDKFPISRPNLTFSTLTVSNMSPEDSSIYLCSVEGQGGTEAFFGQGTRLTVV.

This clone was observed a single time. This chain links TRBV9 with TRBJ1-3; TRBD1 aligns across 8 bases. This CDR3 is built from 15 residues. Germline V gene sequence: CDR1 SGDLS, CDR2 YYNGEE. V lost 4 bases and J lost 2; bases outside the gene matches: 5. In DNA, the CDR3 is TGTGCCAGCAGCTCTAGGACAGGGCCTGGAAACACCATATATTTT. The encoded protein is CASSSRTGPGNTIYF.

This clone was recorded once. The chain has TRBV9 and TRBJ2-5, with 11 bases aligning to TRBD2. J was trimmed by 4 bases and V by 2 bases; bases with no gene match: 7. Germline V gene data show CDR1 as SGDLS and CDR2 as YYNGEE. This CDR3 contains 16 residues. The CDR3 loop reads CASSVTSGSAGETQYF. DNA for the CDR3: TGTGCCAGCAGCGTTACTAGCGGGAGCGCGGGAGAGACCCAGTACTTC.

The CDR3: CAWSADRAGSPLHF. In DNA form, the CDR3 reads TGTGCCTGGAGTGCGGACAGGGCGGGATCACCCCTCCACTTT. This chain links TRBV30 with TRBJ1-6, with 8 bases lining up with TRBD1. J was trimmed by 10 bases and V by 1 base; bases with no gene match: 6. The germline V gene encodes CDR1 GTSNPN and CDR2 SVGIG (reference sequence). The CDR3 is 14 amino acids.